Following are 25 T cell receptor beta chains from one sample sequenced in a study of blood T cells in healthy people across ages. Primed by a sample-barcoded 5' primer and a J-beta primer mix, a second PCR proceeded for 7 to 11 cycles. TCRdb re-derived calls from the 5' RACE reads in MiXCR, one entry per CDR3 protein. The sample lists over 700,000 distinct CDR3 sequences; roughly 25% were seen once. The data were also submitted as part of a second study, on T cells of mothers and their children.

The sequencing input was blood. The receptor set was obtained from a boy aged 5-17 years in good health.

This clonotype was counted a few times. The chain is built from TRBV28 and TRBJ2-7; D ambiguous. This CDR3 comprises 15 residues. The germline CDR1 and CDR2 sequences are MDHEN and SYDVKM. Trimming cost V 6 bases and J 0 bases, with 15 bases left between them. Here the CDR3 reads CASRLDPGDSYEQYF. The CDR3 DNA is TGTGCCAGCAGGCTGGATCCCGGTGACTCCTACGAGCAGTACTTC.

The chain carries TRBV3-1 and TRBJ1-1; no definite D call. V was clipped by 8 bases and J by 3 bases, with 22 bases between them. The CDR3 has 16 residues. Germline V gene data show CDR1 as LGHDT and CDR2 as YNNKEL (reference sequence). The chain's CDR3 is CASQPEPAEVDTEAFF. The CDR3 nucleotides read TGTGCCAGCCAGCCCGAACCGGCCGAGGTGGACACTGAAGCTTTCTTT.

The chain combines TRBV6-1 with TRBJ1-1, with 9 bases identical to TRBD1. CDR1 is MNHNS, CDR2 SASEGT, per germline. Trimming took 6 bases from V and 7 from J; bases not matched to a gene: 9. The CDR3 consists of 14 residues. In DNA, the CDR3 is TGTGCCAGCAGAAGAGTCCGGGACAGGGTTGAAGCTTTCTTT. Translation gives CASRRVRDRVEAFF.

This clonotype has more than one count but fewer than ten. The rearrangement joins TRBV7-9 to TRBJ2-3; TRBD2 is a possible D gene (5 bases). CDR3 size: 14 residues. Trimming removed 5 bases from V and 4 bases from J, with 13 bases in between. From germline, CDR1 is SEHNR and CDR2 FQNEAQ (reference sequence). For the CDR3, the DNA is TGTGCCAGCAGCGGACTCGTAGTTGCAGATACGCAGTATTTT. This gives the protein CASSGLVVADTQYF.

The chain uses TRBV12-3 or TRBV12-4 and TRBJ2-5; TRBD2 matches 9 bases. The better agreement between TRBJ2-1 and the DNA end casts doubt on the J call. This CDR3 is 15 amino acids long. This CDR3 is CASSLRSGSYNEQFF. As DNA, the CDR3 is TGTGCCAGCAGTTTGCGTAGCGGGAGTTACAATGAGCAGTTCTTC.

V and J are TRBV24-1 and TRBJ1-5, with D unclear. Germline CDR1 and CDR2: KGHDR and SFDVKD. This CDR3 comprises 12 residues. V was clipped by 4 bases and J by 4 bases, with 4 bases between them. The chain's CDR3 is CATSELNQPQHF. CDR3 sequence (DNA): TGTGCCACCAGTGAATTGAATCAGCCCCAGCATTTT.

This clonotype was seen more than once but under ten times. The chain uses TRBV4-1 and TRBJ2-7, with D possibly matching TRBD1 (6 bases). CDR1 MGHRA and CDR2 YSYEKL come from the germline V gene. The CDR3 runs to 15 residues. V was trimmed by 0 bases and J by 1 base, leaving 10 bases between them. This CDR3 reads CASSQEDRISYEQYF. The CDR3 nucleotides are TGCGCCAGCAGCCAAGAAGACAGGATTTCCTACGAGCAGTACTTC.

V gene TRBV2 combines with J gene TRBJ2-2; D is ambiguous. V dropped 3 bases and J dropped 6 bases, with 14 bases sitting between them. The CDR3 spans 15 residues. Germline values: CDR1 SNHLY, CDR2 FYNNEI. CDR3 coding DNA: TGTGCCAGCAGTGACCTCAGTGGTAGGCCCGGGGAGCTGTTTTTT. Translating gives CASSDLSGRPGELFF. The whole variable domain, remainder taken from reference TRBV2 and TRBJ2-2, is EPEVTQTPSHQVTQMGQEVILRCVPISNHLYFYWYRQILGQKVEFLVSFYNNEISEKSEIFDDQFSVERPDGSNFTLKIRSTKLEDSAMYFCASSDLSGRPGELFFGEGSRLTVL.

Only a few counts were recorded for this clonotype. This sequence joins TRBV4-1 and TRBJ2-2; a weak D match, TRBD1 (5 bases). Per germline, CDR1 MGHRA and CDR2 YSYEKL. This CDR3 is built from 15 residues. The V end lost 4 bases, the J end lost 7 bases, and 16 bases lay between the germline ends. CDR3 protein: CASSPTGFPGGELFF. Written as DNA, the CDR3 is TGCGCCAGCAGCCCCACAGGTTTTCCCGGCGGGGAGCTGTTTTTT.

The chain couples TRBV28 to TRBJ1-1; D remains unclear. Trimming stripped 3 bases from V and 11 bases from J, with 10 bases between. Germline CDR1 reads MDHEN; CDR2 reads SYDVKM. The CDR3 sequence is 11 residues long. The CDR3 spells CASSFRELAFF. DNA for the CDR3: TGTGCCAGCAGTTTCCGAGAGTTGGCTTTCTTT.

This clonotype came up a few times. The V and J genes are TRBV7-2 and TRBJ2-1; 7 bases are a match to TRBD2. The CDR3 has 15 residues. With V trimmed by 2 bases and J by 10 bases, 11 bases remained unmatched. The germline V gene has CDR1 SGHTA and CDR2 FQGNSA. CDR3 in DNA: TGTGCCAGCAGCTTATGGCTAGCGGAGGCGGGGGAGCAGTTCTTC. Amino acids: CASSLWLAEAGEQFF.

The V call is TRBV20-1, the J call TRBJ2-5; 13 bases are shared with TRBD2. Germline CDR1 is DFQATT and CDR2 is SNEGSKA (reference sequence). V gave up 2 bases and J gave up 1 base; unmatched junction bases: 10. The length of the CDR3 is 18 residues. CDR3: CSARMAGLAGVFQETQYF. CDR3 coding DNA: TGCAGTGCTAGAATGGCTGGACTAGCGGGAGTCTTCCAAGAGACCCAGTACTTC.

This clonotype was seen a few times. The chain joins TRBV7-9 to TRBJ1-2, with a tentative D call TRBD1 (5 bases). V dropped 2 bases and J dropped 5 bases, with 24 bases sitting between them. The CDR3 loop spans 18 amino acids. The V gene's germline CDR1 is SEHNR and CDR2 FQNEAQ (reference sequence). The CDR3 reads CASSLTGPGTFGSYGYTF. The CDR3 nucleotides read TGTGCCAGCAGCTTAACGGGCCCCGGGACGTTCGGATCTTATGGCTACACCTTC.

The sample holds a few counts of this clonotype. This CDR3 is CASIGGGDEQFF. In DNA form, the CDR3 reads TGTGCCAGCATAGGGGGTGGGGATGAGCAGTTCTTC. The gene calls are TRBV27 and TRBJ2-1; D is possibly TRBD1 (6 bases). CDR1 MNHEY and CDR2 SMNVEV come from the germline V gene (reference sequence). This CDR3 spans 12 amino acids. V lost 7 bases, J lost 8 bases, and 12 bases lay in between.

This clonotype was recorded only once. V usage is TRBV28 and J usage is TRBJ2-2, with D maybe TRBD2 (6 bases). This CDR3 contains 16 residues. V dropped 1 base and J dropped 0 bases, with 9 bases sitting between them. Looked up from germline, CDR1 is MDHEN and CDR2 is SYDVKM. Written as DNA, the CDR3 is TGTGCCAGCAGTTTATATACGGGAGCGAACACCGGGGAGCTGTTTTTT. Translating gives CASSLYTGANTGELFF. The whole variable domain, remainder taken from reference TRBV28 and TRBJ2-2, is DVKVTQSSRYLVKRTGEKVFLECVQDMDHENMFWYRQDPGLGLRLIYFSYDVKMKEKGDIPEGYSVSREKKERFSLILESASTNQTSMYLCASSLYTGANTGELFFGEGSRLTVL.

The chain is built from TRBV12-3 or TRBV12-4 and TRBJ2-7, with 7 bases lining up with TRBD1. The CDR3 consists of 14 residues. The V gene end was trimmed by 6 bases and the J gene end by 7 bases; junction bases not matched to a gene: 12. In DNA form, the CDR3 reads TGTGCCAGCAGCCGCGGACAGGTGACTACGGAGCAGTACTTC. Its protein is CASSRGQVTTEQYF.

The chain joins TRBV11-2 to TRBJ1-2, with 10 nucleotides matching TRBD1. J lost 6 bases, V lost 1 base, and 5 bases had no gene match. CDR1 and CDR2 (germline): SGHAT, FQNNGV. CDR3 length: 15 residues. The CDR3: CASSLGTGGLNGYTF. For the CDR3, the DNA is TGTGCCAGCAGCTTAGGGACAGGGGGGTTGAATGGCTACACCTTC.

This clonotype was recorded a few times. V is TRBV29-1 and J is TRBJ2-3, with a possible D match to TRBD2 (5 bases). The CDR3 loop spans 13 amino acids. From germline, CDR1 is SQVTM and CDR2 ANQGSEA. Trimming removed 6 bases at V and 4 bases at J, with 14 bases between. CDR3 nucleotide sequence: TGCAGCGTCCGACTACGTGCAGCAGATACGCAGTATTTT. As protein: CSVRLRAADTQYF.

The J gene is TRBJ2-1, the V gene TRBV7-9; possible D gene TRBD1, 6 bases. CDR3 length: 15 amino acids. Germline CDR1 and CDR2: SEHNR and FQNEAQ (reference sequence). With 5 bases removed from V and 2 bases from J, the gap between germline ends came to 13 bases. The CDR3 is CASSQTGTPYNEQFF. CDR3 bases: TGTGCCAGCAGCCAGACCGGGACACCCTACAATGAGCAGTTCTTC.

As to this clonotype: The conserved phenylalanine or tryptophan is not found at the CDR3 terminus, so this likely reflects a read error. The chain joins TRBV10-3 to TRBJ2-5, with 9 bases identical to TRBD2. This CDR3 spans 13 amino acids. Trimming at V came to 6 bases and at J to 3 bases, leaving 2 bases not matched to a gene. Germline V gives CDR1 ENHRY, CDR2 SYGVKD. CDR3 coding DNA: TGTGCCATCAGGGTAGCGGGGGAAGAGACCCAGTACTCC. Residues: CAIRVAGEETQYS.

Concerning this clonotype: This CDR3 is missing its conserved last phenylalanine or tryptophan, likely due to a read error. The chain joins TRBV6-5 to TRBJ2-5, with 8 bases aligning to TRBD2. The ends lost 0 bases at V and 5 bases at J; junction bases unmatched: 5. CDR1 is MNHEY, CDR2 SVGAGI, per germline. This CDR3 comprises 15 residues. The CDR3 bases are TGTGCCAGCAGTTACTCGGGACTAGGGGGGGAGACCCAGTACCTC. As protein: CASSYSGLGGETQYL.

This clonotype was counted at least ten times. The chain is built from TRBV5-1 and TRBJ1-1; possible D gene TRBD1, 5 bases. CDR1 and CDR2 (germline): SGHRS, YFSETQ. The CDR3 is 14 amino acids. V was shortened by 0 bases and J by 1 base, with 7 bases between the two germline ends. The CDR3 here is CASSLDGANTEAFF. In nucleotides, the CDR3 is TGCGCCAGCAGCTTGGACGGGGCGAACACTGAAGCTTTCTTT.

The table lists this clonotype with a few counts. This chain uses TRBV29-1 with TRBJ2-1; D gene unclear. Looked up from germline, CDR1 is SQVTM and CDR2 is ANQGSEA. This CDR3 spans 14 amino acids. The V gene lost 1 base and the J gene lost 5 bases, with 12 bases spanning the gap. In DNA form, the CDR3 reads TGCAGCGTTGAAGGGCCAGACCGGGACAATGAGCAGTTCTTC. This gives the protein CSVEGPDRDNEQFF.

V usage is TRBV12-3 or TRBV12-4 and J usage is TRBJ2-7; D might be TRBD1 or TRBD2, each matching 5 bases. The CDR3 consists of 13 residues. Trimming stripped 10 bases from V and 9 bases from J, with 22 bases between. The CDR3 coding sequence is TGTGCCAACAGCCCCGGGACGCCAGACGGGCAGTACTTC. It is translated as CANSPGTPDGQYF.

This rearrangement joins TRBV19 to TRBJ1-4, with TRBD1 as a possible D gene (5 bases). The ends were cut back, 1 base at V and 3 bases at J, with 6 bases in the middle. This CDR3 has 14 residues. Germline values: CDR1 LNHDA, CDR2 SQIVND (reference sequence). DNA for the CDR3: TGTGCCAGTAGTATAGGAGGGGCTAATGAAAAACTGTTTTTT. Translating gives CASSIGGANEKLFF.